The clone carrying this T cell receptor beta chain was picked up many times. What it recognizes is unknown. Orbital computed tomography, thyroid ultrasound, serum thyroxine and TRAb, and clinical symptoms together informed the diagnoses. Each 10 ml fresh peripheral blood draw supplied the PBMCs. CDR1 is SQVTM and CDR2 is ANQGSEA in the germline V gene. V was clipped by 4 bases and J by 1 base; unmatched bases: 6. The CDR3 is 15 amino acids. RNA transcripts served as the template for amplifying TCR beta CDR3 regions. The study used the HTBI primer set for a first-round RT-PCR of the TCR CDR3. MiXCR, applied by TCRdb to the multiplex PCR reads, yields one record per CDR3 protein. In the table there are some 560,000 distinct CDR3 sequences, roughly 15% of which are singletons. This entry is derived from a study of T cells in Graves' hyperthyroidism and ophthalmopathy. Study-level background: The initial diagnosis was the point when peripheral blood was collected, ahead of any treatment.

Whole-study findings and limits: In simple terms, a model built on 13 V-J features told ophthalmopathy apart from stable hyperthyroidism.

The J gene is TRBJ2-3, the V gene TRBV29-1; 9 bases are shared with TRBD2. This TCR came from a woman between 40 and 50 years old with Graves' hyperthyroidism. Sequencing was performed on blood. CDR3 DNA sequence: TGCAGCGTTGTTTGGCGGGAGGGCCGCACAGATACGCAGTATTTT. Protein sequence: CSVVWREGRTDTQYF.